This T cell receptor (beta chain) was identified in a study of identical twins. One entry per CDR3 protein results from TCRdb running MiXCR on the 5' RACE reads. Here the sample spans roughly 250,000 distinct CDR3 sequences, around 15% being singletons. The CDR3 extends over 13 amino acids. The germline V gene has CDR1 SEHNR and CDR2 FQNEAQ (reference sequence). Trimming took off 1 base at V and 8 bases at J, with 11 bases between the two ends. The J gene is TRBJ1-1, the V gene TRBV7-9; TRBD1 is a possible D gene (5 bases). The source material was memory (CD45RO+) T cells sorted from blood. The sequence came from a woman between 18 and 30 years old in good health. CDR3 region: CASSLVQGGEAFF. The CDR3 DNA reads TGTGCCAGCAGCTTAGTGCAGGGTGGGGAAGCTTTCTTT.